Shown below are 9 T cell receptor beta chains from a single sample sequenced in a study of blood T cell repertoires in COVID-19. Clones were sequenced by immunoSEQ multiplex PCR, and TCRdb holds only the in-frame ones, with some missing. The sample lists under 300,000 clones, around 81% occurring once. Source material: PBMCs or T cells enriched from blood (not recorded which). All receptors come from a man aged 50 to 59 who had recovered from COVID-19.

The V call is TRBV5-6, the J call TRBJ2-5, with 7 bases matching TRBD2. After removal of 4 bases from V and 3 bases from J, the junction contained 9 bases not matched to a gene. The CDR3 has 15 residues. Looked up from germline, CDR1 is SGHDT and CDR2 is YYEEEE. CDR3: CASSQGASGKETQYF. The CDR3 region has the DNA TGTGCCAGCAGCCAGGGCGCTAGCGGTAAAGAGACCCAGTACTTC.

V and J are TRBV28 and TRBJ2-3; TRBD2 matches 8 bases. The V gene end was trimmed by 1 base and the J gene end by 6 bases; junction bases not matched to a gene: 15. The CDR3 contains 18 residues. Germline V lookup: CDR1 MDHEN, CDR2 SYDVKM. The CDR3 protein is CASSLYSGGRTAMDTQYF. In DNA, the CDR3 is TGTGCCAGCAGTTTATATTCGGGCGGGAGGACGGCCATGGATACGCAGTATTTT. Supplemented by reference TRBV28 and TRBJ2-3, the full variable domain reads DVKVTQSSRYLVKRTGEKVFLECVQDMDHENMFWYRQDPGLGLRLIYFSYDVKMKEKGDIPEGYSVSREKKERFSLILESASTNQTSMYLCASSLYSGGRTAMDTQYFGPGTRLTVL.

The chain carries TRBV27 and TRBJ2-7; 7 bases agree with TRBD2. The CDR3 runs to 15 residues. V gave up 6 bases and J gave up 0 bases; unmatched junction bases: 8. The germline gives CDR1 MNHEY, CDR2 SMNVEV (reference sequence). Here the CDR3 reads CASRTPGGSSYEQYF. CDR3 sequence (DNA): TGTGCCAGCAGGACACCGGGGGGAAGCTCCTACGAGCAGTACTTC.

The rearrangement links TRBV2 to TRBJ1-1, with D possibly matching TRBD1 (6 bases). Trimming took off 1 base at V and 1 base at J, with 10 bases between the two ends. The CDR3 is made up of 15 amino acids. Germline CDR1 reads SNHLY; CDR2 reads FYNNEI. CDR3: CASSEGIRGNTEAFF. The CDR3 DNA sequence: TGTGCCAGCAGTGAAGGTATCAGGGGGAACACTGAAGCTTTCTTT. Full variable domain (rest looked up from reference TRBV2 and TRBJ1-1): EPEVTQTPSHQVTQMGQEVILRCVPISNHLYFYWYRQILGQKVEFLVSFYNNEISEKSEIFDDQFSVERPDGSNFTLKIRSTKLEDSAMYFCASSEGIRGNTEAFFGQGTRLTVV.

V is TRBV27 and J is TRBJ1-2, with a possible D match to TRBD1 (5 bases). Germline V gene sequence: CDR1 MNHEY, CDR2 SMNVEV (reference sequence). This CDR3 is built from 13 residues. V lost 4 bases, J lost 4 bases, and 10 bases lay in between. The CDR3 sequence: CASSSGGVYGYTF. DNA for the CDR3: TGTGCCAGCAGTTCGGGGGGAGTCTATGGCTACACCTTC.

V and J are TRBV7-6 and TRBJ2-1; 7 positions agree with TRBD2. Germline-derived CDR1 and CDR2 are SGHVS and FNYEAQ. The CDR3 covers 16 residues. V gave up 0 bases and J gave up 8 bases; unmatched junction bases: 10. This CDR3 reads CASSLAGGRALYEQFF. The CDR3 nucleotides read TGTGCCAGCAGCTTAGCCGGTGGGAGGGCCTTATATGAGCAGTTCTTC. Supplemented by reference TRBV7-6 and TRBJ2-1, the full variable domain reads GAGVSQSPRYKVTKRGQDVALRCDPISGHVSLYWYRQALGQGPEFLTYFNYEAQQDKSGLPNDRFSAERPEGSISTLTIQRTEQRDSAMYRCASSLAGGRALYEQFFGPGTRLTVL.

This clone has just a few counts. The chain employs TRBV7-9 and TRBJ1-1; 10 bases fit TRBD1. CDR3 length: 15 residues. Germline loops: CDR1 SEHNR, CDR2 FQNEAQ (reference sequence). The V segment lost 5 bases and the J segment 4 bases; nucleotides outside the gene matches: 7. CDR3 amino acids: CASSLRQGAVTEAFF. CDR3 bases: TGTGCCAGCAGCCTTCGACAGGGGGCGGTCACTGAAGCTTTCTTT.

The CDR3 bases are TGCGCCAGCAGCCAAGATCTGGGAGGACAGGGGAGAGGTGATACGCAGTATTTT. Translation gives CASSQDLGGQGRGDTQYF. The chain joins TRBV4-3 to TRBJ2-3, with 9 positions matching TRBD1. Germline V CDR1 and CDR2: LGHNA, YSLEER. The CDR3 is 18 residues long. Losses at the gene ends were 0 bases for V and 6 bases for J; bases not matched to a gene: 13.

This chain joins TRBV4-3 and TRBJ2-7, with a tentative D call TRBD2 (6 bases). This CDR3 has 15 amino acids. Trimming removed 5 bases at V and 7 bases at J, with 21 bases between. The V gene's germline CDR1 is LGHNA and CDR2 YSLEER. In nucleotides, the CDR3 is TGCGCCAGCAGCGACCCGGGGGTCGGAGTAGGGGAGCAGTACTTC. Translated: CASSDPGVGVGEQYF.